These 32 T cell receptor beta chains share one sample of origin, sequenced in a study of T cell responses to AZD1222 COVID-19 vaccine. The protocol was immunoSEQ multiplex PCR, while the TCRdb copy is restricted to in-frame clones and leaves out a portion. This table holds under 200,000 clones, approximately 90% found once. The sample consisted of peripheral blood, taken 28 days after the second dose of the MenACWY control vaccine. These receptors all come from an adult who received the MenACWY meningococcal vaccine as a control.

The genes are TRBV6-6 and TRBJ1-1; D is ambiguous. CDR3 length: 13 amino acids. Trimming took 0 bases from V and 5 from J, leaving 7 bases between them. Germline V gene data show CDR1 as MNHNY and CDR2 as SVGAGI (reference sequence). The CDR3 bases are TGTGCCAGCAGTTACTCAACCGAGACTGAAGCTTTCTTT. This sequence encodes CASSYSTETEAFF.

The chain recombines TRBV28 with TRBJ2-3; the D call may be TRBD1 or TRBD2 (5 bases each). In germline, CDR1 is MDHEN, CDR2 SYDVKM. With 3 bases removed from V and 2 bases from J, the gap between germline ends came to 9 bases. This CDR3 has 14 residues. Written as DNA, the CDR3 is TGTGCCAGCAGTTTTTCGGGGACCACAGATACGCAGTATTTT. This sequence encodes CASSFSGTTDTQYF. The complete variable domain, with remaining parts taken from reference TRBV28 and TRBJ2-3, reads DVKVTQSSRYLVKRTGEKVFLECVQDMDHENMFWYRQDPGLGLRLIYFSYDVKMKEKGDIPEGYSVSREKKERFSLILESASTNQTSMYLCASSFSGTTDTQYFGPGTRLTVL.

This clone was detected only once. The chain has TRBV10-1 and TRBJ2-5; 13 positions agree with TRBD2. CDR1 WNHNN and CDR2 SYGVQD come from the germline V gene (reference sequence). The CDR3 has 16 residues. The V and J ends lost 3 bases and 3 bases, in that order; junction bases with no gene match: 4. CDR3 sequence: CASSDPGLAGEETQYF. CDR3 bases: TGCGCCAGCAGTGATCCCGGACTAGCGGGAGAAGAGACCCAGTACTTC.

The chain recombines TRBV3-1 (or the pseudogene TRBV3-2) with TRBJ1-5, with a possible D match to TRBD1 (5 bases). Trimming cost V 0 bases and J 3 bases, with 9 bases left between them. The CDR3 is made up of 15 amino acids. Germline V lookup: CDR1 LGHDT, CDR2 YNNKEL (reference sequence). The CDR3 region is CASSQDRALNQPQHF. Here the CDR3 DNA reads TGTGCCAGCAGCCAAGACAGGGCCCTCAATCAGCCCCAGCATTTT.

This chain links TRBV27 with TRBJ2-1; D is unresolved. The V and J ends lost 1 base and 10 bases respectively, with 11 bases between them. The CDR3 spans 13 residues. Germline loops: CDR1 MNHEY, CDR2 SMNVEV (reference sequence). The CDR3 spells CASSLWPQGEQFF. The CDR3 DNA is TGTGCCAGCAGTTTATGGCCGCAAGGGGAGCAGTTCTTC.

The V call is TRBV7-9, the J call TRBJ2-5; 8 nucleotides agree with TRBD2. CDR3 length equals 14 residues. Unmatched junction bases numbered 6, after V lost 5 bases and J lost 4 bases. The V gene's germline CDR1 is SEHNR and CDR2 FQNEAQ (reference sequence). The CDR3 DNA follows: TGTGCCAGCAGCCAAGGACTAGCACGAGAGACCCAGTACTTC. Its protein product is CASSQGLARETQYF.

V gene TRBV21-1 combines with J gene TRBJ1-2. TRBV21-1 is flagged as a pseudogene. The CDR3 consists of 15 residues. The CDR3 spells CASSKVGGYNYGYTF. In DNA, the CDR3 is TGTGCCAGCAGCAAAGTGGGGGGTTACAACTATGGCTACACCTTC.

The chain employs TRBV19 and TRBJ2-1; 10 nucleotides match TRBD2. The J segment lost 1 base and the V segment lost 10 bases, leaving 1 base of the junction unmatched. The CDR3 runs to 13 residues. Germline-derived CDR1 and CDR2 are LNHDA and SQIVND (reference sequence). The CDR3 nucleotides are TGTGCCACAGCGGGAGGGTCCTACAATGAGCAGTTCTTC. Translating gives CATAGGSYNEQFF.

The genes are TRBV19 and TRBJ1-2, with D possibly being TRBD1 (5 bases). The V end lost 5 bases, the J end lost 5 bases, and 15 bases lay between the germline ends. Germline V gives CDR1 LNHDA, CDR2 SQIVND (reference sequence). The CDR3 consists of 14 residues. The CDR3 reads CASSPQGRDYGYTF. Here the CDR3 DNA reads TGTGCCAGTAGTCCCCAGGGACGGGATTATGGCTACACCTTC.

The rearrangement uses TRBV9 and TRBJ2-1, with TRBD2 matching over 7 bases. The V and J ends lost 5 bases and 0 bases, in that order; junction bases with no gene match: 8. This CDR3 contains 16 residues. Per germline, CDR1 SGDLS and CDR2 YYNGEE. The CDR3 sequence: CASRPSGDSSYNEQFF. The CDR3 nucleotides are TGTGCCAGCAGGCCTAGCGGAGACAGCTCCTACAATGAGCAGTTCTTC.

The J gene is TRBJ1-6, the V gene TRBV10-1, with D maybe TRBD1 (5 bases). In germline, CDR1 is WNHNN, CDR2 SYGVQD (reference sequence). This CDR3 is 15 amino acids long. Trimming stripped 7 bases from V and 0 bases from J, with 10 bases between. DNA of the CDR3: TGCGCCAGCATAGGGGAGTACTCCTATAATTCACCCCTCCACTTT. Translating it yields CASIGEYSYNSPLHF.

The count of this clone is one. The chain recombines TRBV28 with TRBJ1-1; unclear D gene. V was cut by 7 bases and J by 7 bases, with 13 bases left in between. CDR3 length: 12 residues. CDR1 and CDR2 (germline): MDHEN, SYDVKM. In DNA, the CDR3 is TGTGCCAGCAACGAGGCGGCCGGTGAAGCTTTCTTT. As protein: CASNEAAGEAFF.

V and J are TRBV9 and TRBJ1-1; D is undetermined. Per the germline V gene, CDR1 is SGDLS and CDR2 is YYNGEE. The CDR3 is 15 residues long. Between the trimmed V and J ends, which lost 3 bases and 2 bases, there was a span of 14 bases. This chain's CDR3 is CASSAWKVNNTEAFF. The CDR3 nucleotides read TGTGCCAGCAGCGCCTGGAAGGTTAATAACACTGAAGCTTTCTTT.

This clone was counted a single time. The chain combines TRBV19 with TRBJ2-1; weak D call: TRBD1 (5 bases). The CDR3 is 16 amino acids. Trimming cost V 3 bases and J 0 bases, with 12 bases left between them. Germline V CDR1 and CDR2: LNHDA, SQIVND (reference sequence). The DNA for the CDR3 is TGTGCCAGTAGTATGGTCAGGGTCGGCTCCTACAATGAGCAGTTCTTC. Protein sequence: CASSMVRVGSYNEQFF. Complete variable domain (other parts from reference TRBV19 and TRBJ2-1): DGGITQSPKYLFRKEGQNVTLSCEQNLNHDAMYWYRQDPGQGLRLIYYSQIVNDFQKGDIAEGYSVSREKKESFPLTVTSAQKNPTAFYLCASSMVRVGSYNEQFFGPGTRLTVL.

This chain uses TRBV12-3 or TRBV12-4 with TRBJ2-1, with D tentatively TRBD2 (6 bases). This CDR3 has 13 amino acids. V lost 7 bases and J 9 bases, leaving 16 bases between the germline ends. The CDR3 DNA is TGTGCCAGCACTACTAGCTGGGCAGTTGAGCAGTTCTTC. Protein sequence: CASTTSWAVEQFF.

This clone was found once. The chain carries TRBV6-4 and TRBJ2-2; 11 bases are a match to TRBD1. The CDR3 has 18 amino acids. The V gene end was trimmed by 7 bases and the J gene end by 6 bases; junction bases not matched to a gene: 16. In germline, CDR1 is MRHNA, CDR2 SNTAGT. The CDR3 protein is CASNHGQGADSSAGELFF. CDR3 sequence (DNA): TGTGCCAGCAACCACGGACAGGGGGCGGACTCGAGTGCCGGGGAGCTGTTTTTT.

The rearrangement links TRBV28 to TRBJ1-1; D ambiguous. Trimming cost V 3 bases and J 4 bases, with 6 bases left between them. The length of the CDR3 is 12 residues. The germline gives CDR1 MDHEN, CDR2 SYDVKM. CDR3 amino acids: CASSFYGTEAFF. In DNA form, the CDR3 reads TGTGCCAGCAGTTTTTATGGCACTGAAGCTTTCTTT.

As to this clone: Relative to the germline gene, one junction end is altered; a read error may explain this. CDR3 DNA: TGTGCCAGCAGCGAAGGCGTCGTAAGCAATCAGCCCCAGCATTTT. This encodes CASSEGVVSNQPQHF. The genes are TRBV6-1 and TRBJ1-5; D is undetermined. Per the germline V gene, CDR1 is MNHNS and CDR2 is SASEGT. The CDR3 runs to 15 residues.

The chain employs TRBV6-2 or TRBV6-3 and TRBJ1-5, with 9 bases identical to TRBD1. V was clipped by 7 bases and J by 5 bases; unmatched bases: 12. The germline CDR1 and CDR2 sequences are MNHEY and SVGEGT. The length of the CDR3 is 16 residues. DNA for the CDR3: TGTGCCAGCATCCCCCAGGGACAGGGAAGGGATCAGCCCCAGCATTTT. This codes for CASIPQGQGRDQPQHF.

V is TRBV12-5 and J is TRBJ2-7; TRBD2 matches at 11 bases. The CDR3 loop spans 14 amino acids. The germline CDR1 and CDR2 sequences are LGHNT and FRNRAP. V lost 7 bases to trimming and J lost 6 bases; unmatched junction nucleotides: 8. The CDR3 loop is CASAQLAGVSEQYF. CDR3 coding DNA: TGTGCTAGTGCCCAACTAGCGGGAGTAAGCGAGCAGTACTTC.

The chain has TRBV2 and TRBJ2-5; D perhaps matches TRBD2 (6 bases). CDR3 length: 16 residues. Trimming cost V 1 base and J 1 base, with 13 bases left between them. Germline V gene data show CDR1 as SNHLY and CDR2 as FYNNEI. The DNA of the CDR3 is TGTGCCAGCAGTGAAGAGGGGAGCGGGTTCCAAGAGACCCAGTACTTC. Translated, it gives CASSEEGSGFQETQYF.

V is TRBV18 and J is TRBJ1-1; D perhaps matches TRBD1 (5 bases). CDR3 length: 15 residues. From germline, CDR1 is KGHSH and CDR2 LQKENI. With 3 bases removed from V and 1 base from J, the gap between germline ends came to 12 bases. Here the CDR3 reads CASSPAGAANTEAFF. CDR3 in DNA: TGTGCCAGCTCACCGGCTGGGGCAGCGAACACTGAAGCTTTCTTT.

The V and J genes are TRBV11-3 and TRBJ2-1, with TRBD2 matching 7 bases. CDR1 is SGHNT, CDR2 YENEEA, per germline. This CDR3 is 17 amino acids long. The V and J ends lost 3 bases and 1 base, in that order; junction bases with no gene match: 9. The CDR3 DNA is TGTGCCAGCAGCTTTCGGACTAGTGGGAGGTCCTACAATGAGCAGTTCTTC. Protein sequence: CASSFRTSGRSYNEQFF. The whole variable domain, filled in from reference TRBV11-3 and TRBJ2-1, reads EAGVVQSPRYKIIEKKQPVAFWCNPISGHNTLYWYLQNLGQGPELLIRYENEEAVDDSQLPKDRFSAERLKGVDSTLKIQPAELGDSAVYLCASSFRTSGRSYNEQFFGPGTRLTVL.

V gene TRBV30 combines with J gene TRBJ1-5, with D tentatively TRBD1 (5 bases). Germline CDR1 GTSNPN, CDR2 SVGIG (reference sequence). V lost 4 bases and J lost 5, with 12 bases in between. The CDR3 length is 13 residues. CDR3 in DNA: TGTGCCTGGAATGCTAAAGGGGATCAGCCCCAGCATTTT. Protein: CAWNAKGDQPQHF.

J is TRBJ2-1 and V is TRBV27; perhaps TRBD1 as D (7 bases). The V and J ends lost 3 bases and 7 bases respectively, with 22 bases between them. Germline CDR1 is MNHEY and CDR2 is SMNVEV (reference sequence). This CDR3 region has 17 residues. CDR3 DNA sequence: TGTGCCAGCAGTTTCCCCTCGGGCACCCCAGGGGGGAATGAGCAGTTCTTC. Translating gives CASSFPSGTPGGNEQFF.

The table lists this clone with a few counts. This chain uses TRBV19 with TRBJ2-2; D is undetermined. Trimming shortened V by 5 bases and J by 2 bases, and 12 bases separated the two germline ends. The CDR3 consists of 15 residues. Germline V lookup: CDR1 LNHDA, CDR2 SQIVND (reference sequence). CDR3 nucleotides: TGTGCCAGTAGTCGATCATCAACAAACACCGGGGAGCTGTTTTTT. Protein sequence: CASSRSSTNTGELFF. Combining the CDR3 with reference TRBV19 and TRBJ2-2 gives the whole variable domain DGGITQSPKYLFRKEGQNVTLSCEQNLNHDAMYWYRQDPGQGLRLIYYSQIVNDFQKGDIAEGYSVSREKKESFPLTVTSAQKNPTAFYLCASSRSSTNTGELFFGEGSRLTVL.

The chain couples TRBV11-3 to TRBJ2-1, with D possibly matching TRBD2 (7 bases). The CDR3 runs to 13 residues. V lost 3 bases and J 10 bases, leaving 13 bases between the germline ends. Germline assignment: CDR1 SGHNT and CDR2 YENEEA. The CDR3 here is CASSLEGRGEQFF. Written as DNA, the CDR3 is TGTGCCAGCAGCTTGGAGGGGAGGGGGGAGCAGTTCTTC.

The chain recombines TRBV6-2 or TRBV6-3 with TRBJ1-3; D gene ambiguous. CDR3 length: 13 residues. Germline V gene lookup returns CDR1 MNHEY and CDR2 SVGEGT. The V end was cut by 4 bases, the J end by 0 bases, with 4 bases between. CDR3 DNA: TGTGCCAGCAGTTCTATCTCTGGAAACACCATATATTTT. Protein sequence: CASSSISGNTIYF.

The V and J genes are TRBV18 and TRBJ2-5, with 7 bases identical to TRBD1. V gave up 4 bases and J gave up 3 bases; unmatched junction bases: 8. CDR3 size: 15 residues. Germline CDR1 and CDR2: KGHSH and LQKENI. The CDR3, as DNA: TGTGCCAGCTCACTGCAGGGGACAGAAAAAGAGACCCAGTACTTC. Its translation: CASSLQGTEKETQYF.

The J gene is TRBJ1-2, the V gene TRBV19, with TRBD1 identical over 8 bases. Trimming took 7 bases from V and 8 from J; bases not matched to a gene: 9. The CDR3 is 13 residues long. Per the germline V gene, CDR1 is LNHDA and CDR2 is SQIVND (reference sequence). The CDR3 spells CASTRDRGGGYTF. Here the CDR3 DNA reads TGTGCCAGTACCAGAGACAGGGGCGGAGGCTACACCTTC.

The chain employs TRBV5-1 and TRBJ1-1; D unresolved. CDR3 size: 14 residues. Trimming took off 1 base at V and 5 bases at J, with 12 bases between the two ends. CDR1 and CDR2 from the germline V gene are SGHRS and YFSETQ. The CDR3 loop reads CASSLKGPGTEAFF. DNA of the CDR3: TGCGCCAGCAGCTTGAAGGGCCCGGGGACTGAAGCTTTCTTT. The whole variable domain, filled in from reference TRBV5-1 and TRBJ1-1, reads KAGVTQTPRYLIKTRGQQVTLSCSPISGHRSVSWYQQTPGQGLQFLFEYFSETQRNKGNFPGRFSGRQFSNSRSEMNVSTLELGDSALYLCASSLKGPGTEAFFGQGTRLTVV.

CDR3 protein: CASSSGTRVRELFF. Written as DNA, the CDR3 is TGTGCCAGCAGCTCAGGGACCCGAGTCCGGGAGCTGTTTTTT. The V and J genes are TRBV7-9 and TRBJ2-2; D assignment may be TRBD1 or TRBD2 (5 bases each). V lost 4 bases, J lost 9 bases, and 15 bases lay in between. CDR3 length: 14 residues. Germline loops: CDR1 SEHNR, CDR2 FQNEAQ (reference sequence).